Each of the 32 T cell receptor beta chains below was sequenced from the same sample in a study of blood T cells in healthy people across ages. Combining a sample-barcoded 5' primer with a J-beta primer mix, a second PCR ran for about 7 to 12 cycles. Each CDR3 protein is one row after TCRdb ran MiXCR on the 5' RACE reads. The repertoire holds about 1.4 million distinct CDR3 sequences, with 55% to 75% as singletons. The specimen was blood. The receptors stem from a man aged 18-30 years in good health.

This clonotype has just a few counts. Here the CDR3 reads CSARPDRGQQPQHF. CDR3 in DNA: TGCAGTGCTAGACCGGACAGGGGGCAACAGCCCCAGCATTTT. The gene calls are TRBV20-1 and TRBJ1-5; 11 bases map to TRBD1. Germline values: CDR1 DFQATT, CDR2 SNEGSKA (reference sequence). With V trimmed by 2 bases and J by 7 bases, 4 bases remained unmatched. The CDR3 covers 14 residues.

The V gene is TRBV6-6, the J gene TRBJ1-2; D is undetermined. Per the germline V gene, CDR1 is MNHNY and CDR2 is SVGAGI (reference sequence). With 0 bases removed from V and 6 bases from J, the gap between germline ends came to 11 bases. This CDR3 region has 14 residues. The CDR3 DNA reads as TGTGCCAGCAGTTACTCTCAAGCGAGGGATGGCTACACCTTC. Residues: CASSYSQARDGYTF.

The rearrangement uses TRBV7-8 and TRBJ1-1; 11 bases are a match to TRBD1. With 2 bases clipped from V and 7 bases from J, the junction kept 6 bases outside the gene matches. The CDR3 totals 15 residues. Germline V gene data show CDR1 as SGHVS and CDR2 as FQNEAQ. This CDR3 is CASSLRDRGYGEAFF. CDR3 DNA: TGTGCCAGCAGCTTACGGGACAGGGGGTATGGTGAAGCTTTCTTT.

This clonotype turned up a few times. CDR3 sequence: CASSLSQTGLQPQHF. The CDR3 nucleotides are TGTGCCAGCAGCTTATCTCAAACAGGGTTACAGCCCCAGCATTTT. The chain joins TRBV12-3 or TRBV12-4 to TRBJ1-5; D is possibly TRBD1 (6 bases). CDR3 length: 15 amino acids. Between the trimmed V and J ends, which lost 6 bases and 7 bases, there was a span of 19 bases.

V usage is TRBV29-1 and J usage is TRBJ2-4, with 11 bases identical to TRBD2. The end of the DNA fits TRBJ2-7 better, so the J call may be wrong. Germline V gives CDR1 SQVTM, CDR2 ANQGSEA. The CDR3 has 14 amino acids. The CDR3 region is CSVGTTSGGYEQYF. CDR3 DNA sequence: TGCAGCGTTGGAACTACTAGCGGGGGATACGAGCAGTACTTC.

V gene TRBV5-1 combines with J gene TRBJ2-1, with 7 bases lining up with TRBD1. From germline, CDR1 is SGHRS and CDR2 YFSETQ. The CDR3 is 15 amino acids. V lost 6 bases, J lost 0 bases, and 6 bases stayed unmatched. Written as DNA, the CDR3 is TGCGCCAGCATACAGGGGTCAGGCTCCTACAATGAGCAGTTCTTC. This sequence encodes CASIQGSGSYNEQFF.

This clonotype appeared a few times. The V and J genes are TRBV27 and TRBJ2-7; D not certain. This CDR3 has 14 residues. Trimming pared 4 bases from V and 0 bases from J, leaving 10 bases between. Germline V CDR1 and CDR2: MNHEY, SMNVEV (reference sequence). CDR3 residues: CASSSWANSYEQYF. In DNA form, the CDR3 reads TGTGCCAGCAGTTCTTGGGCTAACTCCTACGAGCAGTACTTC.

The gene calls are TRBV3-1 and TRBJ2-1; 14 bases are a match to TRBD2. The V and J ends lost 3 bases and 6 bases, in that order; junction bases with no gene match: 7. CDR3 length equals 17 residues. Germline-derived CDR1 and CDR2 are LGHDT and YNNKEL (reference sequence). CDR3 region: CASSQGLAGVLRNEQFF. The CDR3 DNA is TGTGCCAGCAGCCAGGGACTAGCGGGAGTTTTGCGCAATGAGCAGTTCTTC.

The V and J genes are TRBV5-5 and TRBJ2-7, with a possible D match to TRBD1 (5 bases). V dropped 4 bases and J dropped 5 bases, with 10 bases sitting between them. The CDR3 sequence is 12 residues long. Per germline, CDR1 SGHKS and CDR2 YYEKEE (reference sequence). CDR3 amino acids: CASSPWGHEQYF. DNA for the CDR3: TGTGCCAGCAGCCCGTGGGGCCACGAGCAGTACTTC. Full variable domain (outside the CDR3, taken from reference TRBV5-5 and TRBJ2-7): DAGVTQSPTHLIKTRGQQVTLRCSPISGHKSVSWYQQVLGQGPQFIFQYYEKEERGRGNFPDRFSARQFPNYSSELNVNALLLGDSALYLCASSPWGHEQYFGPGTRLTVT.

The rearrangement joins TRBV9 to TRBJ2-7, with TRBD2 matching over 9 bases. V was pared by 0 bases and J by 3 bases, with 4 bases of the junction left unmatched. Germline V gene lookup returns CDR1 SGDLS and CDR2 YYNGEE. The CDR3 runs to 15 residues. The CDR3 loop is CASSVGGGEFYEQYF. Written as DNA, the CDR3 is TGTGCCAGCAGCGTAGGCGGGGGGGAGTTCTACGAGCAGTACTTC.

This chain links TRBV4-2 with TRBJ1-1; D is undetermined. The CDR3 contains 16 residues. Looked up from germline, CDR1 is LGHNA and CDR2 is YNFKEQ. V was clipped by 0 bases and J by 2 bases, with 13 bases between them. CDR3 residues: CASSQDGDWRNTEAFF. As DNA, the CDR3 is TGTGCCAGCAGCCAAGATGGGGATTGGAGAAACACTGAAGCTTTCTTT.

Of note for this clonotype: A read error may produce the germline difference seen at one junction end. The chain employs TRBV12-3 or TRBV12-4 and TRBJ2-7; possible D gene TRBD1, 5 bases. Matching the DNA end better, TRBJ2-5 makes the J call doubtful. CDR3 length equals 15 residues. CDR3 DNA sequence: TGTACCAGCAGTTTAGATCGGTCAGGGCGGGAGACCCAGTACTTC. Translating it yields CTSSLDRSGRETQYF.

This clonotype came up a few times. This rearrangement joins TRBV27 to TRBJ2-7, with D possibly matching TRBD1 (6 bases). V was shortened by 2 bases and J by 0 bases, with 11 bases between the two germline ends. Germline CDR1 is MNHEY and CDR2 is SMNVEV (reference sequence). This CDR3 spans 15 amino acids. The CDR3 reads CASSLSTGSSYEQYF. The CDR3 nucleotides are TGTGCCAGCAGTTTAAGCACAGGGAGCTCCTACGAGCAGTACTTC.

Details on this clonotype: At one end the junction does not follow the germline gene, possibly because of a read error. The rearrangement uses TRBV12-3 or TRBV12-4 and TRBJ2-1; the match to TRBD2 covers 9 bases. This CDR3 contains 14 residues. The CDR3 region is CACSFSGGYNEQFF. CDR3 in DNA: TGTGCCTGCAGTTTTAGCGGGGGCTACAATGAGCAGTTCTTC.

Only a few counts were recorded for this clonotype. The DNA for the CDR3 is TGCAGTGCCCGGGTCGTCAACGCAGGGAATTCACCCCTCCACTTT. It codes for CSARVVNAGNSPLHF. The J gene is TRBJ1-6, the V gene TRBV20-1; perhaps TRBD1 as D (5 bases). Germline loops: CDR1 DFQATT, CDR2 SNEGSKA (reference sequence). This CDR3 contains 15 residues. V was clipped by 6 bases and J by 7 bases, with 19 bases between them.

The chain has TRBV19 and TRBJ2-4, with 10 bases that match TRBD2. The germline gives CDR1 LNHDA, CDR2 SQIVND (reference sequence). The CDR3 loop spans 14 amino acids. The trim removed 8 bases at V and 4 bases at J, leaving 5 bases unmatched. The DNA of the CDR3 is TGTGCCAGTGCGAAGCGGGAGGGGAAAAACATTCAGTACTTC. Translated, it gives CASAKREGKNIQYF. Looking up the rest from reference TRBV19 and TRBJ2-4 gives the full variable domain: DGGITQSPKYLFRKEGQNVTLSCEQNLNHDAMYWYRQDPGQGLRLIYYSQIVNDFQKGDIAEGYSVSREKKESFPLTVTSAQKNPTAFYLCASAKREGKNIQYFGAGTRLSVL.

V and J are TRBV7-9 and TRBJ2-1, with 7 bases matching TRBD2. The germline CDR1 and CDR2 sequences are SEHNR and FQNEAQ (reference sequence). V lost 7 bases, J lost 0 bases, and 9 bases stayed unmatched. CDR3 length: 16 amino acids. The CDR3: CASTQLAKSSYNEQFF. The DNA for the CDR3 is TGTGCCAGCACCCAACTAGCGAAGAGCTCCTACAATGAGCAGTTCTTC.

This clonotype has a handful of counts. J is TRBJ2-5 and V is TRBV11-2; 7 bases map to TRBD1. V lost 7 bases and J lost 1; bases outside the gene matches: 6. CDR1 is SGHAT, CDR2 FQNNGV, per germline. The CDR3 sequence is 14 residues long. CDR3 protein: CASTRRGIQETQYF. In nucleotides, the CDR3 is TGTGCCAGCACCCGCAGGGGGATCCAAGAGACCCAGTACTTC.

The rearrangement uses TRBV24-1 and TRBJ2-1; D is uncertain. Per germline, CDR1 KGHDR and CDR2 SFDVKD. The CDR3 spans 13 residues. V lost 0 bases and J 5 bases, leaving 4 bases between the germline ends. The CDR3 coding sequence is TGTGCCACCAGTGATTTGAGTAACAATGAGCAGTTCTTC. It translates to CATSDLSNNEQFF.

The chain joins TRBV6-1 to TRBJ2-1, with D possibly being TRBD2 (6 bases). V shed 6 bases and J shed 9 bases, with 21 bases lying between them. Germline V gene sequence: CDR1 MNHNS, CDR2 SASEGT. CDR3 length equals 15 residues. This CDR3 reads CASRGHTGVVGEQFF. CDR3 in DNA: TGTGCCAGCAGGGGCCATACGGGAGTAGTTGGTGAGCAGTTCTTC.

This clonotype was seen ten or more times. The chain carries TRBV29-1 and TRBJ2-6; D not resolved. CDR1 is SQVTM and CDR2 is ANQGSEA in the germline V gene. There are 13 residues in the CDR3. V lost 4 bases and J lost 0, with 4 bases in between. CDR3 coding DNA: TGCAGCGTTGGAAGCTCTGGGGCCAACGTCCTGACTTTC. Its protein is CSVGSSGANVLTF.

J is TRBJ2-4 and V is TRBV20-1; TRBD1 aligns across 8 bases. The J call may be in error: the DNA end matches TRBJ2-7 better. This CDR3 spans 14 amino acids. Germline V gene data show CDR1 as DFQATT and CDR2 as SNEGSKA (reference sequence). CDR3 bases: TGCAGTGCTCAGATCCGACAGGGGAGTTACGAGCAGTACTTC. Protein product: CSAQIRQGSYEQYF.

This clonotype was recorded a few times. The chain carries TRBV9 and TRBJ1-2; D not resolved. Germline CDR1 is SGDLS and CDR2 is YYNGEE. Trimming shortened V by 0 bases and J by 4 bases, and 10 bases separated the two germline ends. This CDR3 region has 14 residues. CDR3 coding DNA: TGTGCCAGCAGCGTAGCTATGGGTCGCTATGGCTACACCTTC. Its protein is CASSVAMGRYGYTF.

As regards this clonotype: A much more abundant neighbour one base away suggests this may be a read error. V and J are TRBV4-3 and TRBJ2-1; 8 nucleotides align to TRBD2. The CDR3 covers 15 residues. Germline CDR1 reads LGHNA; CDR2 reads YSLEER. The trim removed 7 bases at V and 8 bases at J, leaving 13 bases unmatched. The CDR3 DNA is TGCGCCAGCAACCAGTCCGGGACTAGAGTGGATGAGCAGTTCTTC. Translated: CASNQSGTRVDEQFF.

CDR3 sequence reads: CSASSALYNSPLHF. CDR3 DNA: TGCAGTGCTAGCTCGGCTCTCTATAATTCACCCCTCCACTTT. This chain uses TRBV20-1 with TRBJ1-6; no firm D call. The ends were cut back, 3 bases at V and 3 bases at J, with 9 bases in the middle. The germline V gene encodes CDR1 DFQATT and CDR2 SNEGSKA (reference sequence). This CDR3 is built from 14 residues.

The V gene is TRBV6-2 or TRBV6-3, the J gene TRBJ2-4; D gene uncertain. The end of the DNA aligns better with TRBJ2-7, so the J call may be wrong. This CDR3 is built from 12 residues. CDR1 MNHEY and CDR2 SVGEGT come from the germline V gene. The CDR3 coding sequence is TGTGCCAGCAGCTACCCACGCTACGAGCAGTACTTC. As protein: CASSYPRYEQYF.

This rearrangement joins TRBV21-1 to TRBJ2-7; the table assigns TRBD1, which was not confirmed against the DNA. The J call may not be correct, given that the DNA end is closer to TRBJ2-5. TRBV21-1 has pseudogene status. This CDR3 comprises 16 residues. The DNA for the CDR3 is TGTGCCAGCAGCAAGATTCCAGCAGGGTTCTGGGAGACCCAGTACTTC. Protein sequence: CASSKIPAGFWETQYF.

The chain carries TRBV20-1 and TRBJ1-1, with D possibly TRBD1 on 5 matching bases. Germline CDR1 is DFQATT and CDR2 is SNEGSKA (reference sequence). The CDR3 sequence is 12 residues long. Trimming cost V 3 bases and J 2 bases, with 7 bases left between them. The CDR3 nucleotides read TGCAGTGCTAGCCAGGGCAACACTGAAGCTTTCTTT. As protein: CSASQGNTEAFF.

A few counts support this clonotype. The chain uses TRBV27 and TRBJ2-5; 8 nucleotides align to TRBD2. With 3 bases clipped from V and 4 bases from J, the junction kept 1 base outside the gene matches. Germline loops: CDR1 MNHEY, CDR2 SMNVEV (reference sequence). The CDR3 extends over 13 amino acids. The CDR3 reads CASSFAGGETQYF. The CDR3 nucleotides are TGTGCCAGCAGTTTCGCGGGAGGAGAGACCCAGTACTTC.

The chain combines TRBV28 with TRBJ2-5; 8 bases are shared with TRBD1. Germline CDR1 reads MDHEN; CDR2 reads SYDVKM. The CDR3 loop spans 13 amino acids. Unmatched junction bases numbered 5, after V lost 5 bases and J lost 6 bases. CDR3 loop: CASSPWTGQTQYF. CDR3 bases: TGTGCCAGCAGTCCATGGACAGGGCAGACCCAGTACTTC. The full variable domain, its missing parts supplied by reference TRBV28 and TRBJ2-5, is DVKVTQSSRYLVKRTGEKVFLECVQDMDHENMFWYRQDPGLGLRLIYFSYDVKMKEKGDIPEGYSVSREKKERFSLILESASTNQTSMYLCASSPWTGQTQYFGPGTRLLVL.

The CDR3 region is CASSSEQGGYEQYF. In nucleotides, the CDR3 is TGTGCCAGCAGTAGTGAACAGGGGGGATACGAGCAGTACTTC. The rearrangement links TRBV6-1 to TRBJ2-5; 8 nucleotides match TRBD1. The J call is in doubt because the DNA end fits TRBJ2-7 better. Germline loops: CDR1 MNHNS, CDR2 SASEGT. The CDR3 runs 14 residues.

This clonotype was observed a few times. This chain links TRBV29-1 with TRBJ1-2; tentatively, D is TRBD1 (6 bases). Trimming took 7 bases from V and 6 from J, leaving 12 bases between them. Per germline, CDR1 SQVTM and CDR2 ANQGSEA. The CDR3 has 11 amino acids. The CDR3 DNA sequence: TGCAGCGCCTCAGGGGCCGATGGCTACACCTTC. It specifies CSASGADGYTF.